The entry below describes one T cell receptor (beta chain). No antigen is known for it. The data derive from a study of cytomegalovirus exposure and HLA in healthy donors. Study-level results: Trimming of TCR beta V- and J-genes showed a link, identified in a later analysis, to a missense DCLRE1C variant. Segments of the TCR beta V type were, in most cases, productive about 87% or about 30% of the time in an earlier analysis. The study found most TCR sequences rare, yet found some public TCRs in many donors.

13 Jbeta primers and 60 Vbeta primers were used for the PCR. TCRdb keeps only in-frame clones here, not all; method: immunoSEQ multiplex PCR. The data show about 89,000 clones, with approximately 74% seen just once and under 2% held by the top ten. The germline CDR1 and CDR2 sequences are MNHEY and SMNVEV (reference sequence). The CDR3 totals 12 residues. The V gene end was trimmed by 6 bases and the J gene end by 3 bases; junction bases not matched to a gene: 0. The source is a male donor in good health and CMV-seronegative. The chain employs TRBV27 and TRBJ1-1, with TRBD1 matching 8 bases. Input material: PBMCs. The CDR3, as DNA: TGTGCCAGCAGGACAGGGGACACTGAAGCTTTCTTT. This encodes CASRTGDTEAFF.